Listed here are 9 T cell receptor beta chains from one sample, sequenced in a study of blood T cell repertoires in COVID-19. Assay used: immunoSEQ multiplex PCR; TCRdb lists only in-frame clones, some missing. The sample holds nearly 350,000 clones; approximately 87% are singletons and the top ten take 6% to 7%. The sample consisted of peripheral blood. All receptors derive from a woman between 45 and 60 years old with COVID-19, enrolled during active disease.

In the case of this clone: One junction end disagrees with the germline gene, perhaps due to a read error. V usage is TRBV14 and J usage is TRBJ2-1; D may be TRBD1 (7 bases). The CDR3 sequence is 14 residues long. Per germline, CDR1 SGHDN and CDR2 FVKESK. The CDR3 loop is CASSRTQGGLGMIF. DNA for the CDR3: TGTGCCAGCAGCCGAACGCAGGGGGGCCTGGGAATGATCTTC.

The CDR3 DNA reads TGTGCCAGCAGCTTAGTTGTTTCGGTTGGCTACACCTTC. It encodes CASSLVVSVGYTF. The chain combines TRBV7-9 with TRBJ1-2; the D is unclear. Trimming took 1 base from V and 7 from J, leaving 10 bases between them. The CDR3 is 13 residues long. CDR1 and CDR2 (germline): SEHNR, FQNEAQ (reference sequence).

This clone was seen a few times. The CDR3 spells CASSQDRSWPQHF. The CDR3 nucleotides are TGCGCCAGCAGCCAAGACAGAAGTTGGCCCCAGCATTTT. The chain is built from TRBV4-3 and TRBJ1-5; no firm D call. V lost 0 bases and J 9 bases, leaving 9 bases between the germline ends. This CDR3 has 13 residues. Germline CDR1 reads LGHNA; CDR2 reads YSLEER.

V and J are TRBV29-1 and TRBJ1-3; D is uncertain. The germline V and J ends were trimmed by 2 bases and 7 bases, with 9 bases remaining between them. Germline CDR1 SQVTM, CDR2 ANQGSEA. The CDR3 has 12 residues. CDR3 in amino acids: CSVELGSNTIYF. The DNA for the CDR3 is TGCAGCGTTGAATTGGGTAGCAACACCATATATTTT.

The chain links TRBV5-6 to TRBJ1-6, with 9 bases that match TRBD1. The ends lost 4 bases at V and 6 bases at J; junction bases unmatched: 2. From germline, CDR1 is SGHDT and CDR2 YYEEEE. The CDR3 consists of 14 residues. The CDR3: CASSRTGVNSPLHF. In DNA form, the CDR3 reads TGTGCCAGCAGCCGGACAGGGGTTAATTCACCCCTCCACTTT.

J is TRBJ1-4 and V is TRBV18; D gene ambiguous. In germline, CDR1 is KGHSH, CDR2 LQKENI. The V gene lost 2 bases and the J gene lost 0 bases, with 7 bases spanning the gap. The CDR3 has 15 residues. In DNA, the CDR3 is TGTGCCAGCTCACCAGGAGTCCCAACTAATGAAAAACTGTTTTTT. Translated: CASSPGVPTNEKLFF. Supplemented by reference TRBV18 and TRBJ1-4, the full variable domain reads NAGVMQNPRHLVRRRGQEARLRCSPMKGHSHVYWYRQLPEEGLKFMVYLQKENIIDESGMPKERFSAEFPKEGPSILRIQQVVRGDSAAYFCASSPGVPTNEKLFFGSGTQLSVL.

V gene TRBV5-1 combines with J gene TRBJ2-7, with a possible D match to TRBD1 (6 bases). Germline CDR1 reads SGHRS; CDR2 reads YFSETQ. The length of the CDR3 is 14 residues. V was cut by 0 bases and J by 4 bases, with 11 bases left in between. The CDR3, as DNA: TGCGCCAGCAGCTTGGGACAGGTGGGGTACGAGCAGTACTTC. The encoded protein is CASSLGQVGYEQYF.

The genes are TRBV6-5 and TRBJ1-6; 8 bases line up with TRBD1. The CDR3 totals 14 residues. V trimming: 6 bases; J trimming: 7 bases; junction bases outside the gene matches: 5. CDR1 and CDR2 (germline): MNHEY, SVGAGI. The CDR3 here is CASSRTGYNSPLHF. In DNA form, the CDR3 reads TGTGCCAGCAGCAGGACAGGGTACAATTCACCCCTCCACTTT.

This clone was counted once. The genes are TRBV5-6 and TRBJ1-2, with D possibly TRBD1 on 5 matching bases. V gave up 1 base and J gave up 7 bases, with 14 bases separating them. Germline CDR1 and CDR2: SGHDT and YYEEEE. CDR3 size: 14 residues. CDR3 loop: CASSLFGGEGGYTF. As DNA, the CDR3 is TGTGCCAGCAGCTTGTTTGGAGGGGAGGGTGGCTACACCTTC.